The T cell receptor beta chain described here comes from a study of breast tumors, draining lymph nodes, adjacent tissues. Overall study results and limits: Compared with lymph nodes, tumors were less diverse; compared with nontumor tissue, more. Data fit most tumor T cells coming from lymph node, expanding in tumor. Compared with basal-like, luminal-like tumors shared significantly more repertoire with nontumor tissue.

This clonotype has ten or more counts. Antigen unknown. V was cut by 3 bases and J by 3 bases, with 3 bases left in between. This CDR3 is 10 amino acids long. Per germline, CDR1 DFQATT and CDR2 SNEGSKA (reference sequence). Samples came from axillary lymph nodes draining the breast cancer. TCRdb used MiXCR to reprocess the multiplex PCR reads, holding one entry per CDR3 protein. Here the sample spans about 180,000 distinct CDR3 sequences, around a third being singletons. This chain connects TRBV20-1 to TRBJ2-7; no clear D gene. Sequenced: axillary lymph node tissue. This TCR was recovered from a female donor with breast cancer. Some clones in this sample may be carry-over from other donors' samples. CDR3 coding DNA: TGCAGTGCTAGTCGCTACGAGCAGTACTTC. It translates to CSASRYEQYF.